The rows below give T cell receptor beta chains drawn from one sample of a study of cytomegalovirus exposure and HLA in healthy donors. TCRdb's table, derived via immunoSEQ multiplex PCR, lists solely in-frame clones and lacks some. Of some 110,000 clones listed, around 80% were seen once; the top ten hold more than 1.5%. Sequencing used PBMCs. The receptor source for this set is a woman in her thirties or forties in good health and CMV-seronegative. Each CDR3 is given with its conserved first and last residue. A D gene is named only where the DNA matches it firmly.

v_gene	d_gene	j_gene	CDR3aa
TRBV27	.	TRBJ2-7	CASSDGAYEQYF
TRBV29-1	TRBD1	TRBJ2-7	CSVGQGAYEQYF
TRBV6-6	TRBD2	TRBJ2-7	CASRKEAGGGLEQYF
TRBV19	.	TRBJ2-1	CASSTLAPNEQFF
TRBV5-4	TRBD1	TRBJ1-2	CASSLSPGGSDGYTF
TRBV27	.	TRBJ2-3	CASSSTDTQYF
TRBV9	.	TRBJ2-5	CASSVRPSDQETQYF
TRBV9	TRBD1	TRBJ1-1	CASSVGADRGTEAFF
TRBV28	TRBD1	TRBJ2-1	CASTYGTGTRDEQFF
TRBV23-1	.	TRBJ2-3	CARYKEGDSSTDTQYF
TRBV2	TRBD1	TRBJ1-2	CASSTGGNGYTF
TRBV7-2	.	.	CASSLNPLGGPSYEQYF
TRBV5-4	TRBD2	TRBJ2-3	CASSPGLAGADTQYF
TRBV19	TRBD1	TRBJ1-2	CATHPDRGSVYTF
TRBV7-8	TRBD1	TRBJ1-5	CATEQGRGYSNQPQHF
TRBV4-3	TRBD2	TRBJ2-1	CASSQSTSGDGSEQFF
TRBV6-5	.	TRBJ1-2	CASRGIQGYGYTF
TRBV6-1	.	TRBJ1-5	CASSEAGAVSVQHF
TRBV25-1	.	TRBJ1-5	CASSWSGSNQPQHF
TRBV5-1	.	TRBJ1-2	CASRRESLSGYTF
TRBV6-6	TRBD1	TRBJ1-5	CASTDRDNQPQHF
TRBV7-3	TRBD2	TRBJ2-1	CASSFHGVSGRRNEQFF
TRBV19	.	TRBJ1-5	CASSVSAGSNQPQHF
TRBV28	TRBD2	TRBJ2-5	CASSWGGGTETQYF